These 13 T cell receptor beta chains share one sample of origin, sequenced in a study of T cells in Graves' hyperthyroidism and ophthalmopathy. TCR beta CDR3 regions were amplified from RNA. The HTBI primer set was used in a first-round RT-PCR of the TCR CDR3. TCRdb re-derived calls from the multiplex PCR reads in MiXCR, one entry per CDR3 protein. Of 400,000 to 450,000 distinct CDR3 sequences listed, roughly 14% are singletons. The sample was blood. These receptors originate from a man between 18 and 29 years old with Graves' ophthalmopathy.

The table lists this clonotype with many counts. The genes are TRBV6-1 and TRBJ1-5; unclear D gene. The CDR3 runs 15 residues. Germline V gene data show CDR1 as MNHNS and CDR2 as SASEGT. Deletions cut 6 bases from V and 1 base from J, with 13 bases between. The CDR3 spells CASRKLGGSNQPQHF. CDR3 DNA: TGTGCCAGCAGAAAACTTGGCGGGAGCAATCAGCCCCAGCATTTT.

This clonotype was detected only a few times. The chain couples TRBV7-2 to TRBJ2-5; the match to TRBD2 covers 8 bases. This CDR3 contains 17 residues. V shed 3 bases and J 4 bases; nucleotides not matched to a gene: 13. The germline V gene has CDR1 SGHTA and CDR2 FQGNSA. CDR3 loop: CASSLWSGSGGVETQYF. The CDR3 DNA reads TGTGCCAGCAGCTTGTGGTCTGGGAGCGGGGGAGTAGAGACCCAGTACTTC.

In this sample, this clonotype turned up many times. The rearrangement joins TRBV20-1 to TRBJ1-6, with a tentative D call TRBD1 (6 bases). Germline assignment: CDR1 DFQATT and CDR2 SNEGSKA (reference sequence). The CDR3 extends over 15 amino acids. Between the trimmed V and J ends, which lost 1 base and 6 bases, there was a span of 13 bases. The CDR3 DNA is TGCAGTGCTAGAGTGGGGGGGGCAGCTAATTCACCCCTCCACTTT. Encoded protein: CSARVGGAANSPLHF.

This clonotype was detected ten times or more. The rearrangement links TRBV2 to TRBJ1-6; 10 bases fit TRBD1. V lost 5 bases and J lost 7; bases outside the gene matches: 5. Per the germline V gene, CDR1 is SNHLY and CDR2 is FYNNEI. The CDR3 consists of 15 residues. This chain's CDR3 is CASSTGQGENSPLHF. The CDR3 coding sequence is TGTGCCAGCAGTACCGGACAGGGGGAAAATTCACCCCTCCACTTT.

The rearrangement joins TRBV10-2 to TRBJ1-6; 7 positions match TRBD1. This CDR3 has 15 amino acids. The V gene end was trimmed by 6 bases and the J gene end by 8 bases; junction bases not matched to a gene: 10. Looked up from germline, CDR1 is WSHSY and CDR2 is SAAADI. The chain's CDR3 is CASSTGQQSYSPLHF. The CDR3 DNA follows: TGCGCCAGCAGCACGGGACAGCAAAGTTATTCACCCCTCCACTTT.

This clonotype was recorded at least ten times. V is TRBV7-9 and J is TRBJ2-7; D not certain. Germline lookup yields CDR1 SEHNR and CDR2 FQNEAQ (reference sequence). This CDR3 has 15 residues. Trimming took off 1 base at V and 3 bases at J, with 13 bases between the two ends. DNA of the CDR3: TGTGCCAGCAGCTTAGGCCGAAGTGACATCTACGAGCAGTACTTC. This translates into CASSLGRSDIYEQYF.

This clonotype showed up many times. The chain joins TRBV6-1 to TRBJ1-2; 7 nucleotides align to TRBD1. With V trimmed by 5 bases and J by 3 bases, 9 bases remained unmatched. Looked up from germline, CDR1 is MNHNS and CDR2 is SASEGT. This CDR3 is 15 amino acids long. The CDR3 protein is CASSTRNRGDYGYTF. The CDR3 nucleotides read TGTGCCAGCAGTACGAGAAACAGGGGCGACTATGGCTACACCTTC.

This clonotype was picked up many times. V is TRBV7-2 and J is TRBJ2-2, with D possibly matching TRBD1 (6 bases). The length of the CDR3 is 15 residues. Trimming cost V 5 bases and J 0 bases, with 10 bases left between them. Per germline, CDR1 SGHTA and CDR2 FQGNSA. DNA of the CDR3: TGTGCCAGCAGCGAAGGGACAACGAACACCGGGGAGCTGTTTTTT. It codes for CASSEGTTNTGELFF. Drawing the rest from reference TRBV7-2 and TRBJ2-2, the complete variable domain is GAGVSQSPSNKVTEKGKDVELRCDPISGHTALYWYRQSLGQGLEFLIYFQGNSAPDKSGLPSDRFSAERTGGSVSTLTIQRTQQEDSAVYLCASSEGTTNTGELFFGEGSRLTVL.

This clonotype was picked up one time. The V and J genes are TRBV25-1 and TRBJ2-3; D is ambiguous. The CDR3 consists of 15 residues. Trimming shortened V by 1 base and J by 0 bases, and 8 bases separated the two germline ends. CDR1 and CDR2 from the germline V gene are MGHDK and SYGVNS. The CDR3 loop reads CASSEFYSSTDTQYF. The DNA for the CDR3 is TGTGCCAGCAGTGAATTCTACTCTAGCACAGATACGCAGTATTTT.

The chain has TRBV7-6 and TRBJ2-5; D remains ambiguous. CDR3 length: 13 amino acids. CDR1 is SGHVS and CDR2 is FNYEAQ in the germline V gene. Trimming removed 5 bases from V and 4 bases from J, with 11 bases in between. The CDR3 loop reads CASSPTRAETQYF. In nucleotides, the CDR3 is TGTGCCAGCAGCCCTACCCGGGCAGAGACCCAGTACTTC.

V is TRBV7-2 and J is TRBJ1-1; 8 nucleotides match TRBD1. The CDR3 runs to 15 residues. From germline, CDR1 is SGHTA and CDR2 FQGNSA. After removal of 5 bases from V and 7 bases from J, the junction contained 12 bases not matched to a gene. The CDR3 DNA reads TGTGCCAGCAGCCCCAACCAGGGGGCTAGCCTTGAAGCTTTCTTT. Translation gives CASSPNQGASLEAFF. The entire variable domain, with the rest obtained from reference TRBV7-2 and TRBJ1-1, is as follows: GAGVSQSPSNKVTEKGKDVELRCDPISGHTALYWYRQSLGQGLEFLIYFQGNSAPDKSGLPSDRFSAERTGGSVSTLTIQRTQQEDSAVYLCASSPNQGASLEAFFGQGTRLTVV.

This chain uses TRBV12-3 or TRBV12-4 with TRBJ2-3; 7 bases match TRBD2. Trimming removed 2 bases from V and 4 bases from J; junction bases left unmatched: 9. The CDR3 length is 16 residues. The DNA for the CDR3 is TGTGCCAGCAGTTTATGGGTCGGGACTAAGTCAGATACGCAGTATTTT. It yields the protein CASSLWVGTKSDTQYF.

This rearrangement joins TRBV6-5 to TRBJ1-1, with D tentatively TRBD1 (5 bases). Trimming stripped 0 bases from V and 6 bases from J, with 8 bases between. The CDR3 has 13 amino acids. Germline CDR1 MNHEY, CDR2 SVGAGI. For the CDR3, the DNA is TGTGCCAGCAGTTACTCGCGACAGTCTGAAGCTTTCTTT. Translation: CASSYSRQSEAFF.